The clone carrying this T cell receptor beta chain was seen more than once but under ten times. The target antigen is unknown. This specimen belongs to a study of response to subunit inactivated influenza vaccine. Findings and caveats of the study: A suggestion made by the authors is that each seasonal influenza vaccination recruits few new T cells.

TCRdb reprocessed the RT-PCR reads via MiXCR and lists one record per CDR3 protein. The sample gives around 580,000 distinct CDR3 sequences, roughly 12% of which show up once; roughly 10% is in the top ten. Trimming pared 1 base from V and 0 bases from J, leaving 10 bases between. The CDR3 is 16 amino acids. Germline V lookup: CDR1 SGHKS, CDR2 YYEKEE (reference sequence). The sequence came from a man in his fifties who received an inactivated influenza vaccine. The chain carries TRBV5-5 and TRBJ2-2; D is undetermined. The source material was PBMCs from blood, sampled on the day of vaccination. The CDR3 DNA sequence: TGTGCCAGCAGCTTGTTCTCCCCCCCGAACACCGGGGAGCTGTTTTTT. This codes for CASSLFSPPNTGELFF.